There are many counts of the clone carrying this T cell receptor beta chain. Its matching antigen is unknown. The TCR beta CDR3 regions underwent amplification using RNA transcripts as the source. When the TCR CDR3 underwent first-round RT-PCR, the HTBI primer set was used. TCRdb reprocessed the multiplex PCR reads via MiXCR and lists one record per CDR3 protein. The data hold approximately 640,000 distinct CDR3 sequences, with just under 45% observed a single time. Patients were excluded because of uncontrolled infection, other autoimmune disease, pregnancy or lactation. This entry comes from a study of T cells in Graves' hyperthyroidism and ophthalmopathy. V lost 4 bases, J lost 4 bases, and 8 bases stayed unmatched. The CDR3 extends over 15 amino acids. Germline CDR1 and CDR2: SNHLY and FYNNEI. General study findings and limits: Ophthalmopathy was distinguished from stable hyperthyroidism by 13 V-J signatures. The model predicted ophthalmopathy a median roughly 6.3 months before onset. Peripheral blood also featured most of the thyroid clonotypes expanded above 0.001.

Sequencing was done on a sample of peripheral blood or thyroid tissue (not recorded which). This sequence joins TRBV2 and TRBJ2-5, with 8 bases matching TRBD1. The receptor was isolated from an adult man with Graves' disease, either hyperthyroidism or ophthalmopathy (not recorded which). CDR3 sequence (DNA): TGTGCCAGCAGTGGGACAGGGAGGTCGGGAGAGACCCAGTACTTC. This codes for CASSGTGRSGETQYF.